This TCR beta chain was recorded in a study of T cell responses to AZD1222 COVID-19 vaccine. Sequencing was performed with immunoSEQ multiplex PCR; in TCRdb, only in-frame clones are kept and a portion is missing. The data contain roughly 130,000 clones, approximately 86% of them singletons. Sample: peripheral blood, taken on day 0 of AZD1222 vaccination. The clonotype comes from an adult in good health.

The CDR3 sequence: CASSVRLAGTNTGELFF. The CDR3, as DNA: TGTGCCAGCAGCGTCAGGCTAGCGGGTACGAACACCGGGGAGCTGTTTTTT. V and J are TRBV9 and TRBJ2-2; 8 positions agree with TRBD2. Trimming at V came to 2 bases and at J to 0 bases, leaving 6 bases not matched to a gene. Germline lookup yields CDR1 SGDLS and CDR2 YYNGEE. This CDR3 is 17 amino acids long.